This T cell receptor (beta chain) was recovered during a study of T cells expressing NK-cell markers. For the study at large: Sorted CD3+CD56+NKG2C+, CD3+CD56+NKG2C- and CD3+CD56-NKG2C+ T cells supplied TCR beta repertoires. Eight donors were sequenced, seven testing HCMV-seropositive and one testing seronegative.

The CDR3 length is 17 residues. Germline values: CDR1 LNHDA, CDR2 SQIVND (reference sequence). For each CDR3 protein, TCRdb gives one entry from its re-call of the 5' RACE reads, without DNA. There are about 440,000 distinct CDR3 sequences in the sample, with about 7.1% held by the top ten. V and J are TRBV19 and TRBJ1-6. Sequenced: blood T cells: a sorted CD56 or NKG2C T cell subset, CD4+ or CD8+ T cells, or bulk PBMC T cells (not recorded which). The receptor's source is a woman aged 18-70 years in good health. CDR3 loop: CASSARLHSSYNSPLHF.